These T cell receptor beta chains were read from a single sample in a study of blood T cell repertoires in COVID-19. The repertoire was sequenced with immunoSEQ multiplex PCR; TCRdb's copy has only in-frame clones and lacks some. The sample shows tens of thousands of clones, over 80% of them seen only once. Sequenced material: peripheral blood. The origin of the receptors is a man aged 35 to 55 with COVID-19, enrolled during active disease. Each CDR3 is given with its conserved first and last residue. The D gene is left open where the match is weak. Clone size appears in some rows only: once, few, many, or a class for an expanded clone.

TRBJ1-6 . TRBV11-2 TRBD1 15 CASSSLRGLDSPLHF TGTGCCAGCAGCTCACTTAGGGGGCTCGATTCACCCCTCCACTTT
TRBJ2-5 . TRBV11-2 . 15 CASSLLQGRGETQYF TGTGCCAGCAGCTTACTGCAGGGGCGTGGGGAGACCCAGTACTTC
TRBJ1-2 . TRBV30 TRBD1 14 CAWTEQGAGYGYTF TGTGCCTGGACCGAACAGGGGGCAGGGTATGGCTACACCTTC
TRBJ1-1 . TRBV18 . 14 CASSPRAVTTEAFF TGTGCCAGCTCACCACGGGCAGTCACAACTGAAGCTTTCTTT
TRBJ1-6 . TRBV7-2 TRBD1 15 CASSPGQGARSPLHF TGTGCCAGCAGCCCAGGACAGGGGGCAAGATCACCCCTCCACTTT
TRBJ1-6 . TRBV14 TRBD1 15 CASSHVGTERSPLHF TGTGCCAGCAGCCACGTCGGGACAGAGCGGTCACCCCTCCACTTT
TRBJ2-3 . TRBV5-1 TRBD2 18 CASSPQPFGGGHTDTQYF TGCGCCAGCAGCCCCCAACCCTTCGGGGGGGGTCACACAGATACGCAGTATTTT
TRBJ2-2 . TRBV18 . 13 CASSPTANGELFF TGTGCCAGCTCACCGACAGCAAACGGGGAGCTGTTTTTT
TRBJ2-1 . TRBV2 TRBD2 15 CASSAGTSGRALMFF TGTGCCAGCAGTGCCGGGACTAGCGGGAGGGCCCTTATGTTCTTC
TRBJ1-5 . TRBV2 . 13 CASSVEGSQPQHF TGTGCCAGCAGTGTTGAGGGTAGCCAGCCCCAGCATTTT
TRBJ2-5 . TRBV9 . 14 CASSDTGEQETQYF TGTGCCAGCAGCGATACGGGGGAGCAAGAGACCCAGTACTTC
TRBJ1-1 . TRBV3-1/TRBV3-2 TRBD1 13 CASSRGGPTEAFF TGTGCCAGCAGCCGAGGGGGCCCCACTGAAGCTTTCTTT
TRBJ2-1 . TRBV19 TRBD2 15 CASRSGLAAYNEQFF TGTGCCAGCCGGTCGGGACTAGCGGCCTACAATGAGCAGTTCTTC
TRBJ2-5 . TRBV5-1 TRBD1 15 CASSLQDRGQETQYF TGCGCCAGCAGCTTACAGGACAGGGGGCAAGAGACCCAGTACTTC
TRBJ2-7 . TRBV5-6 . 13 CASSVDRSYEQYF TGTGCCAGCAGCGTGGACAGATCCTACGAGCAGTACTTC
TRBJ1-5 . TRBV4-1 TRBD1 17 CASSPQPGTGGRQPQHF TGCGCCAGCAGCCCACAACCCGGGACAGGGGGCAGACAGCCCCAGCATTTT
TRBJ1-3 . TRBV2 TRBD1 15 CASSPTGTFGNTIYF TGTGCCAGCAGCCCGACAGGGACGTTTGGAAACACCATATATTTT
TRBJ2-5 . TRBV5-1 . 13 CASSPLLGETQYF TGCGCCAGCAGCCCTTTGCTCGGGGAGACCCAGTACTTC
TRBJ2-1 . TRBV14 . 14 CASSQALARNEQFF TGTGCCAGCAGCCAAGCGTTAGCAAGGAATGAGCAGTTCTTC
TRBJ1-2 . TRBV3-1/TRBV3-2 TRBD1 15 CASSRKDRGQYGYTF TGTGCCAGCAGCCGGAAAGACAGGGGACAATATGGCTACACCTTC
TRBJ1-1 . TRBV29-1 . 14 CSVARDIMNTEAFF TGCAGCGTTGCACGGGACATCATGAACACTGAAGCTTTCTTT
TRBJ1-2 . TRBV28 . 11 CASMRGYGYTF TGTGCCAGCATGAGGGGGTATGGCTACACCTTC
TRBJ2-7 . TRBV2 TRBD2 15 CASGGTSGRAYEQYF TGTGCCAGCGGGGGGACTAGCGGGAGGGCCTACGAGCAGTACTTC
TRBJ2-7 once TRBV19 . 14 CASSMRGGTYEQYF TGTGCCAGTAGTATGAGGGGCGGGACGTACGAGCAGTACTTC
TRBJ2-7 . TRBV12-3/TRBV12-4 . 12 CASSFDFYEQYF TGTGCCAGCAGTTTCGACTTCTACGAGCAGTACTTC
TRBJ2-3 once TRBV5-1 TRBD2 18 CASSQTTSGPPSTDTQYF TGCGCCAGCAGCCAAACGACTAGCGGGCCTCCTAGCACAGATACGCAGTATTTT
TRBJ2-5 . TRBV5-1 . 14 CASSLLQVQETQYF TGCGCCAGCAGCTTGCTACAGGTCCAAGAGACCCAGTACTTC
TRBJ2-1 . TRBV7-8 TRBD2 14 CASSFERGADEQFF TGTGCCAGCAGCTTCGAGCGGGGGGCAGATGAGCAGTTCTTC
TRBJ2-5 . TRBV28 TRBD2 16 CASSPGTSGNQETQYF TGTGCCAGCAGTCCGGGGACTAGCGGTAACCAAGAGACCCAGTACTTC
TRBJ2-3 . TRBV13 TRBD1 15 CASSPGTGDTDTQYF TGTGCCAGCAGCCCCGGGACAGGGGACACAGATACGCAGTATTTT
TRBJ1-4 . TRBV15 . 12 CATSPGGEKLFF TGTGCCACCAGCCCAGGTGGGGAAAAACTGTTTTTT
TRBJ2-3 . TRBV7-3 TRBD2 20 CASSPGLAGGGAHRTDTQYF TGTGCCAGCAGCCCCGGACTAGCGGGGGGTGGGGCACATCGCACAGATACGCAGTATTTT
TRBJ1-1 . TRBV18 . 13 CASSPDKNTEAFF TGTGCCAGCTCACCCGACAAGAACACTGAAGCTTTCTTT
TRBJ1-4 . TRBV28 . 15 CASSPPAGRSEKLFF TGTGCCAGCAGTCCCCCGGCAGGTCGGTCGGAAAAACTGTTTTTT
TRBJ2-1 . TRBV3-1/TRBV3-2 . 15 CASSQDPGGAFEQFF TGTGCCAGCAGCCAAGATCCGGGCGGGGCCTTTGAGCAGTTCTTC
TRBJ1-1 . TRBV19 . 14 CASSIVGGATEAFF TGTGCCAGTAGTATAGTGGGGGGTGCCACTGAAGCTTTCTTT
TRBJ2-1 . TRBV9 . 15 CASSGTAMGYNEQFF TGTGCCAGCAGCGGGACTGCTATGGGGTACAATGAGCAGTTCTTC
TRBJ2-1 . TRBV27 TRBD2 15 CASGLYGRANNEQFF TGTGCCAGCGGCCTATACGGGAGGGCTAACAATGAGCAGTTCTTC
TRBJ1-1 . TRBV29-1 . 14 CSVEDLAGMGEAFF TGCAGCGTTGAAGATTTGGCAGGGATGGGTGAAGCTTTCTTT
TRBJ1-2 once TRBV5-6 . 15 CASSLMTGANYGYTF TGTGCCAGCAGCTTGATGACAGGAGCTAACTATGGCTACACCTTC
TRBJ2-7 . TRBV7-3 TRBD2 17 CASSPTAGTGPYYEQYF TGTGCCAGCAGCCCAACAGCGGGAACTGGCCCCTACTACGAGCAGTACTTC
TRBJ2-2 . TRBV10-1 . 15 CASSPLGGATGELFF TGCGCCAGCAGTCCCCTGGGGGGGGCGACCGGGGAGCTGTTTTTT
TRBJ2-3 . TRBV5-1 TRBD2 16 CASSQSGTPSTDTQYF TGCGCCAGCAGTCAAAGCGGGACTCCTAGCACAGATACGCAGTATTTT
TRBJ2-1 . TRBV6-5 TRBD2 15 CASTLAGGSYNEQFF TGTGCCAGCACACTAGCGGGGGGATCCTACAATGAGCAGTTCTTC
TRBJ1-2 . TRBV7-9 TRBD1 17 CASSSNNPGQNSYGYTF TGTGCCAGCAGCTCAAACAATCCGGGACAGAACAGCTATGGCTACACCTTC
TRBJ1-1 . TRBV6-2/TRBV6-3 . 16 CASSYTTRGRYTEAFF TGTGCCAGCAGTTACACAACGCGGGGCAGGTACACTGAAGCTTTCTTT
TRBJ2-7 few TRBV5-6 TRBD1 17 CASTNWLPGQGIHEQYF TGTGCCAGCACAAACTGGCTTCCCGGACAGGGTATACACGAGCAGTACTTC
TRBJ1-2 medium-sized TRBV25-1 . 12 CASSAPLYGYTF TGTGCCAGCAGTGCCCCACTGTATGGCTACACCTTC
TRBJ1-5 . TRBV6-6 . 13 CASSMDRNQPQHF TGTGCCAGCAGTATGGACAGAAATCAGCCCCAGCATTTT
TRBJ2-2 . TRBV6-5 . 12 CASSYGLGELFF TGTGCCAGCAGTTACGGGCTCGGGGAGCTGTTTTTT
TRBJ2-3 . TRBV15 . 16 CATSRGDRGGADTQYF TGTGCCACCAGCAGAGGAGACCGTGGCGGGGCAGATACGCAGTATTTT
TRBJ2-7 . TRBV5-4 TRBD2 17 CASSLGLRGGRTHEQYF TGTGCCAGCAGCTTGGGACTACGGGGGGGCCGAACCCACGAGCAGTACTTC
TRBJ2-5 . TRBV7-3 TRBD2 15 CASSLTGTMGEAQYF TGTGCCAGCAGCCTAACCGGGACTATGGGAGAGGCCCAGTACTTC
TRBJ2-1 . TRBV28 TRBD2 17 CASRSDYGTSGYNEQFF TGTGCCAGCAGGTCCGATTACGGGACTAGCGGTTACAATGAGCAGTTCTTC
TRBJ2-5 . TRBV11-3 . 16 CASSSPGGRPMWTQYF TGTGCCAGCAGCTCTCCCGGGGGGCGACCGATGTGGACCCAGTACTTC
TRBJ1-5 . TRBV12-3/TRBV12-4 . 13 CASRTGEGQPQHF TGTGCCAGCAGGACGGGGGAGGGTCAGCCCCAGCATTTT
TRBJ1-1 . TRBV27 TRBD1 13 CASSFQGGTEAFF TGTGCCAGCAGTTTTCAGGGGGGCACTGAAGCTTTCTTT
TRBJ1-5 . TRBV2 . 14 CASRPDSSNQPQHF TGTGCCAGCAGACCGGACTCCAGCAATCAGCCCCAGCATTTT
TRBJ1-1 . TRBV30 TRBD1 13 CAGTRGRDTEAFF TGTGCCGGCACCAGGGGGCGAGACACTGAAGCTTTCTTT
TRBJ2-1 . TRBV23-1 TRBD2 21 CALTYPGGCGGLAGIYNEQFF TGCGCCCTCACCTACCCGGGGGGGTGCGGGGGACTAGCGGGGATCTACAATGAGCAGTTCTTC